What follows describes a single TCR beta chain. Its antigen is not identified. TCRdb's table, derived via immunoSEQ multiplex PCR, lists solely in-frame clones and lacks some. The sample lists about 120,000 clones; about 88% were seen once. The sample comes from a study of T cell responses to AZD1222 COVID-19 vaccine. Study-wide findings and caveats: Recipients of AZD1222 seropositive at baseline numbered only 6 or 7.

This CDR3 has 15 residues. V lost 2 bases, J lost 4 bases, and 6 bases stayed unmatched. Per germline, CDR1 SEHNR and CDR2 FQNEAQ (reference sequence). J is TRBJ1-1 and V is TRBV7-9, with TRBD1 identical over 8 bases. The sequence came from an adult who received the AZD1222 COVID-19 vaccine. The input for sequencing was peripheral blood, taken 28 days after the second AZD1222 dose. CDR3: CASSLWQGASTEAFF. The DNA for the CDR3 is TGTGCCAGCAGCTTATGGCAGGGGGCATCCACTGAAGCTTTCTTT.